The clone carrying this TCR beta chain turned up a few times. Mouse germline and gene names are used. The read finishes 1 residue shy of the CDR3 end, and the germline J gene is used to complete it. The data were obtained in a study of tissue T cells after allogeneic stem cell transplantation. The length of the CDR3 is 14 residues. In germline, CDR1 is NSHNY, CDR2 SYGAGN. Unmatched junction bases numbered 0, after V lost 0 bases and J lost 3 bases. Some clones are missing from TCRdb's copy, which holds only in-frame ones; the method was immunoSEQ multiplex PCR. Of 7,000 to 9,500 clones detected, about 63% appear once; the ten largest clones hold about 0.8%.

The sample taken for sequencing was blood. The sequence came from a female BALB/c mouse in good health. The MHC haplotype of this mouse line is H2-d. The chain has TRBV13-1 and TRBJ2-7, with 10 bases aligning to TRBD2. Partial CDR3 DNA: TGTGCCAGCAGTGATGACTGGGGGGGCTATGAACAGTAC. Translating it yields CASSDDWGGYEQY. The whole CDR3 sequence reads CASSDDWGGYEQYF.